This T cell receptor (beta chain) was documented in a study of response to subunit inactivated influenza vaccine. There are many counts of this clonotype. The antigen remains undetermined. Findings and caveats of the study: Researchers suggested that each seasonal influenza vaccination recruits few new T cells.

One entry per CDR3 protein results from TCRdb running MiXCR on the RT-PCR reads. The table includes about 650,000 distinct CDR3 sequences, 14% detected once. The source material was PBMCs from blood, sampled 14 to 15 days before vaccination. The sequence came from a man over 45 who received an inactivated influenza vaccine.

DNA for the CDR3: TGCAGCGTTGAGCCGGGACTCTCCTACAATGAGCAGTTCTTC. Its protein is CSVEPGLSYNEQFF. The gene calls are TRBV29-1 and TRBJ2-1; weak D call: TRBD2 (6 bases). Trimming stripped 3 bases from V and 0 bases from J, with 9 bases between. In germline, CDR1 is SQVTM, CDR2 ANQGSEA. The CDR3 sequence is 14 residues long.